The table lists the clone carrying this T cell receptor (beta chain) with many counts. The antigen remains undetermined. It was template switching that added a universal primer site, and there were unique molecular identifiers on the cDNA. One entry per CDR3 protein, called by TCRdb with MiXCR from the 5' RACE reads. This table holds about 250,000 distinct CDR3 sequences, around 8.3% found once. These data come from a study of identical twins. Study-wide findings and caveats: Cross-sectional statistics underpinned the conclusions; the same donors were not followed.

The germline V and J ends were trimmed by 11 bases and 2 bases, with 13 bases remaining between them. Germline CDR1 is ENHRY and CDR2 is SYGVKD. The CDR3 loop spans 12 amino acids. Among all donors, each was a healthy Caucasian. These same data were also listed under a study on yellow fever vaccine responses in identical twins.

The chain links TRBV10-3 to TRBJ2-7; tentative D call: TRBD1 (6 bases). Sequencing input: CD8+ T cells sorted from blood. This sequence originates from a woman under 30 in good health. The CDR3 sequence is CALGTPTYEQYF. CDR3 sequence (DNA): TGTGCCCTAGGGACACCGACCTACGAGCAGTACTTC.